This section outlines one TCR beta chain sequence together with its context. Donors had no other autoimmune disease or infection in four weeks. This CDR3 contains 15 residues. The V gene's germline CDR1 is SNHLY and CDR2 FYNNEI. Trimming took 5 bases from V and 0 from J, leaving 12 bases between them. Amplification started from genomic DNA. The TCR beta CDR3 region was amplified using 30 forward and 13 reverse primers. TCRdb ran MiXCR on the multiplex PCR reads and lists one entry per CDR3 protein. The profile shows a few hundred thousand distinct CDR3 sequences, roughly 50% of them singletons. This specimen belongs to a study of type 1 and type 2 diabetes patients.

The source of this sequence is a young man with type 2 diabetes. The rearrangement uses TRBV2 and TRBJ2-3; D is tentatively TRBD1 or TRBD2 (5 bases each). The sequenced sample was peripheral blood mononuclear cells (PBMCs). The CDR3 coding sequence is TGTGCCAGCAGTCAATCAGGGACCAGCACAGATACGCAGTATTTT. Translating gives CASSQSGTSTDTQYF.